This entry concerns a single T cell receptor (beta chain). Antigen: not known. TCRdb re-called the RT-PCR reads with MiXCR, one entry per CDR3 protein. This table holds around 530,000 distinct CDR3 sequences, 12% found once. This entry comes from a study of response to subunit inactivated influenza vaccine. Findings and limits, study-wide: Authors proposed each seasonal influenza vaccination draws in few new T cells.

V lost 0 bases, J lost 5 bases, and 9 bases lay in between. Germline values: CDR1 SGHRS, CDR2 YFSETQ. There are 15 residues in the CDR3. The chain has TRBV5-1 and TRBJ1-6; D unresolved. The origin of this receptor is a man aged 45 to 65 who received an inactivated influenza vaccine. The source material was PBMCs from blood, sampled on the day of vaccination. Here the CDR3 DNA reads TGCGCCAGCAGCTTGGCACACGGAGATAATTCACCCCTCCACTTT. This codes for CASSLAHGDNSPLHF.